The T cell receptor (beta chain) described here comes from a study of shared T cell receptors in the human thymus (dated by TCRdb to about 2021). Looking at the study overall: The study examined how self-reactive, shared T-cell receptor alpha chains are generated in the human thymus.

About this clone: There is no known antigen for this receptor. The input lacks base qualities; no much larger clone sits a single base away.

The CDR3 runs 15 amino acids, cysteine and phenylalanine included. Here the CDR3 DNA is all that survives: 45 bases in frame from base 1. CDR1 and CDR2 are read off the germline V gene as SGHTS and YDEGEE. V trim: 5 bases; J trim: 2 bases; unmatched bases: 7. The method behind the library was the immunoSEQ multiplex PCR assay. TCRdb limited this immuneACCESS table to in-frame rearrangements with V and J called. A share of clones is missing; checked studies link under half to unresolved V genes, and the rest is unexplained. Here the sample has 540,000 or so clones; 78% occur a single time. The ten largest clones take up 0.013% of the sample. These records were also assigned to another study, of human thymus T cells. That second publication adds: Donors were immunologically healthy infants undergoing open corrective cardiac surgery for congenital heart defects in Finland. Thymus tissue was obtained as surgical resects removed during corrective cardiac surgery. Biased V and J gene segment usage appeared to be present in both thymic and peripheral blood repertoires. According to the related research, thymic TCR repertoires were highly overlapping among unrelated individuals. TCR alpha and beta repertoires from under 10 infant thymus samples and four related peripheral blood samples were characterized in the study. The infant donors were roughly 6 to 244 days old, and the cohort included roughly six males and a couple of females. After being mechanically released from the tissue, thymocytes were kept at -70 degrees C in pellets of roughly 9.5-32 million cells. A QIAsymphony instrument was used to extract genomic DNA from frozen cell pellets. TCRB and TCRAD loci were amplified from a standardized quantity of quality-controlled genomic DNA using the immunoSEQ multiplex PCR assay. The amplicons spanned the V(D)J region and were long enough to cover the CDR3 and allow V and J genes to be identified. Through the commercial immunoSEQ service, the amplicons were sequenced on an Illumina platform. Primer bias and sequencing errors were corrected using previously described methods, and TCRAD and TCRB definitions followed the IMGT database. The repertoires were analysed using immunoSEQ Analyzer 3.0 and VDJTools for basic statistics, V/J segment usage, diversity estimates, rarefaction and pairwise overlap. Chao1, ChaoE, Efron-Thisted, Shannon and inverse Simpson indices were used to estimate diversity, which was also estimated on datasets down-sampled to the smallest sample. For repertoire overlap, CDR3 nucleotide sequence, V gene and J gene had to match strictly, and clustering was done by Jaccard-based multidimensional scaling. Thymus samples yielded on average about 810,000 unique TCRB clonotypes, compared with around 91,000 from blood samples.

The clonotype originates from a boy under two years old with a congenital heart defect. Donor details come from another sample of the same person, matched by shared clones. Source material: thymocytes. The chain is made from TRBV5-8 and TRBJ2-7, and TRBD2 matches 10 of the central bases. The DNA reads TGTGCCAGCAGGTTTAGCGGGAGGCCTACCTACGAGCAGTACTTC. Translation gives CASRFSGRPTYEQYF.